The 31 T cell receptor beta chains below come from one sample, sequenced in a study of chemoradiotherapy in HPV16-positive cancers. Assay: immunoSEQ multiplex PCR; the TCRdb copy retains only in-frame clones and omits some. The data hold over 15,000 clones, with 75% to 85% observed a single time. The specimen was obtained from a patient who underwent chemoradiotherapy. These receptors were taken from a human donor with HPV-associated anogenital cancer.

This chain joins TRBV11-2 and TRBJ1-2; 7 bases match TRBD1. Germline CDR1 reads SGHAT; CDR2 reads FQNNGV. The CDR3 consists of 15 residues. V lost 4 bases and J lost 0; bases outside the gene matches: 5. The CDR3 DNA reads as TGTGCCAGCAGCTCTGGGACAGCATCTAACTATGGCTACACCTTC. Translating it yields CASSSGTASNYGYTF.

This chain links TRBV30 with TRBJ1-2; perhaps TRBD1 as D (5 bases). With 1 base removed from V and 5 bases from J, the gap between germline ends came to 17 bases. The CDR3 is 15 amino acids. Germline V gene sequence: CDR1 GTSNPN, CDR2 SVGIG (reference sequence). CDR3 amino acids: CAWSGVSGVSYGYTF. The CDR3 DNA reads as TGTGCCTGGAGTGGGGTTTCGGGGGTATCATATGGCTACACCTTC.

The chain links TRBV5-5 to TRBJ2-3; either TRBD1 or TRBD2 may supply D (6 bases each). The CDR3 length is 14 residues. V shed 4 bases and J shed 6 bases, with 15 bases lying between them. Per germline, CDR1 SGHKS and CDR2 YYEKEE (reference sequence). CDR3 sequence (DNA): TGTGCCAGCAGCCTGAAGGGGGGCATGGATACGCAGTATTTT. This gives the protein CASSLKGGMDTQYF.

As for this clone: It is unclear where the CDR3 begins or ends on the DNA, so no DNA is shown, and the CDR3 is as TCRdb lists it. V and J are TRBV7-9 and TRBJ1-2. Germline V lookup: CDR1 SEHNR, CDR2 FQNEAQ (reference sequence). The CDR3 sequence runs 13 residues, both termini included. Here the CDR3 reads CASSSSTGYGYTF.

The chain recombines TRBV11-3 with TRBJ2-7, with D tentatively TRBD2 (5 bases). The CDR3 contains 16 residues. The germline gives CDR1 SGHNT, CDR2 YENEEA. Trimming shortened V by 3 bases and J by 2 bases, and 17 bases separated the two germline ends. The CDR3 nucleotides read TGTGCCAGCAGCTTGGAGCGTTCTAGCTCACCCTACGAGCAGTACTTC. Its protein is CASSLERSSSPYEQYF.

The chain has TRBV4-3 and TRBJ1-2; no clear D gene. Trimming pared 4 bases from V and 6 bases from J, leaving 18 bases between. Per the germline V gene, CDR1 is LGHNA and CDR2 is YSLEER. This CDR3 spans 15 amino acids. The CDR3 DNA reads TGCGCCAGCAGCCGTCAGAGCCGATCCACCGATGGCTACACCTTC. Encoded protein: CASSRQSRSTDGYTF.

The gene calls are TRBV15 and TRBJ1-6, with a weak D call TRBD1 (5 bases). The CDR3 is made up of 15 amino acids. Per germline, CDR1 LNHNV and CDR2 YYDKDF (reference sequence). V shed 4 bases and J shed 5 bases, with 12 bases lying between them. The CDR3 spells CATSKTGGDNSPLHF. In nucleotides, the CDR3 is TGTGCCACCAGCAAAACAGGAGGGGATAATTCACCCCTCCACTTT.

This chain links TRBV6-1 with TRBJ2-3; 9 positions match TRBD2. The ends lost 4 bases at V and 4 bases at J; junction bases unmatched: 12. Germline V gene sequence: CDR1 MNHNS, CDR2 SASEGT. The CDR3 consists of 17 residues. CDR3 nucleotides: TGTGCCAGCAGTGGAATTGGGACTAGCCGGGGGTCAGATACGCAGTATTTT. Residues: CASSGIGTSRGSDTQYF.

V usage is TRBV27 and J usage is TRBJ2-5; D perhaps matches TRBD1 (6 bases). V was cut by 5 bases and J by 5 bases, with 24 bases left in between. Germline lookup yields CDR1 MNHEY and CDR2 SMNVEV (reference sequence). This CDR3 is 17 amino acids long. Written as DNA, the CDR3 is TGTGCCAGCAGTCTAAAACCTTATCGGACAGTTGAGGAGACCCAGTACTTC. Protein product: CASSLKPYRTVEETQYF.

The CDR3 coding sequence is TGTGCCAGCGCAAATGACGGTAATAATGAAAAACTGTTTTTT. It translates to CASANDGNNEKLFF. The rearrangement uses TRBV4-2 and TRBJ1-4; D is ambiguous. Germline V lookup: CDR1 LGHNA, CDR2 YNFKEQ. V dropped 8 bases and J dropped 4 bases, with 14 bases sitting between them. This CDR3 is built from 14 residues.

The rearrangement uses TRBV19 and TRBJ2-1; 9 bases align to TRBD2. Looked up from germline, CDR1 is LNHDA and CDR2 is SQIVND (reference sequence). V lost 2 bases, J lost 6 bases, and 5 bases stayed unmatched. The CDR3 contains 15 residues. The CDR3: CASSIQAGGSNEQFF. The CDR3 coding sequence is TGTGCCAGTAGTATACAAGCGGGGGGAAGCAATGAGCAGTTCTTC.

The chain couples TRBV28 to TRBJ1-4, with D perhaps TRBD1 (6 bases). V lost 6 bases and J lost 7, with 15 bases in between. This CDR3 is 14 amino acids long. Germline V gene lookup returns CDR1 MDHEN and CDR2 SYDVKM. This CDR3 reads CASRLTGPPEKLFF. Written as DNA, the CDR3 is TGTGCCAGCAGGTTAACAGGGCCGCCTGAAAAACTGTTTTTT.

CDR3: CASSHGGPEAFF. The DNA for the CDR3 is TGTGCCAGTAGCCACGGGGGTCCTGAAGCTTTCTTT. The chain recombines TRBV19 with TRBJ1-1; possible D gene TRBD1, 5 bases. V was pared by 6 bases and J by 6 bases, with 11 bases between. CDR3 size: 12 residues. Germline values: CDR1 LNHDA, CDR2 SQIVND (reference sequence).

This chain joins TRBV7-2 and TRBJ2-1; no definite D call. Germline V gives CDR1 SGHTA, CDR2 FQGNSA. This CDR3 comprises 16 residues. Trimming left V 1 base short and J 0 bases short, with 10 bases between. For the CDR3, the DNA is TGTGCCAGCAGCTTAGGCGGCCCCTCCTCCTACAATGAGCAGTTCTTC. Protein: CASSLGGPSSYNEQFF.

The V and J genes are TRBV4-1 and TRBJ1-4, with TRBD1 as a possible D gene (5 bases). Germline V gene sequence: CDR1 MGHRA, CDR2 YSYEKL. Deletions cut 2 bases from V and 3 bases from J, with 13 bases between. The CDR3 length is 16 residues. CDR3 loop: CASSQISGIANEKLFF. CDR3 sequence (DNA): TGCGCCAGCAGCCAAATATCAGGGATCGCTAATGAAAAACTGTTTTTT.

The CDR3 DNA follows: TGTGCCAGCAGTTTTCTTACCCCATTCTTACGTGGGGGCAATGAGCAGTTCTTC. It encodes CASSFLTPFLRGGNEQFF. The V and J genes are TRBV28 and TRBJ2-1; tentatively, D is TRBD1 or TRBD2 (5 bases each). Trimming stripped 3 bases from V and 6 bases from J, with 24 bases between. The CDR3 sequence is 18 residues long. Germline V gives CDR1 MDHEN, CDR2 SYDVKM.

The rearrangement uses TRBV30 and TRBJ1-5; maybe TRBD1 (6 bases). Germline CDR1 reads GTSNPN; CDR2 reads SVGIG (reference sequence). CDR3 length: 13 amino acids. The germline V and J ends were trimmed by 5 bases and 5 bases, with 13 bases remaining between them. CDR3 region: CAWDEGHHQPQHF. The CDR3 DNA reads as TGTGCCTGGGATGAGGGACACCATCAGCCCCAGCATTTT.

The chain links TRBV9 to TRBJ1-4; a possible D gene is TRBD1 (6 bases). Per germline, CDR1 SGDLS and CDR2 YYNGEE. Trimming pared 2 bases from V and 5 bases from J, leaving 10 bases between. The CDR3 spans 14 residues. The chain's CDR3 is CASSVTGQNEKLFF. CDR3 nucleotides: TGTGCCAGCAGCGTTACAGGGCAAAATGAAAAACTGTTTTTT.

This clone has more than one count but fewer than ten. The chain is built from TRBV14 and TRBJ2-7; 8 positions match TRBD1. Unmatched junction bases numbered 3, after V lost 2 bases and J lost 3 bases. CDR3 length: 14 residues. Germline CDR1 is SGHDN and CDR2 is FVKESK. The CDR3 sequence is CASSQQGAGYEQYF. The CDR3 DNA reads as TGTGCCAGCAGCCAACAGGGGGCCGGCTACGAGCAGTACTTC.

J is TRBJ2-3 and V is TRBV7-9; D remains unclear. Looked up from germline, CDR1 is SEHNR and CDR2 is FQNEAQ (reference sequence). There are 16 residues in the CDR3. Trimming took 1 base from V and 0 from J, leaving 11 bases between them. CDR3 nucleotide sequence: TGTGCCAGCAGCTTAGGAACCGACCTAAGCACAGATACGCAGTATTTT. It translates to CASSLGTDLSTDTQYF.

In its sample, this clone was seen a few times. The chain uses TRBV18 and TRBJ2-7, with D uncertain. V dropped 3 bases and J dropped 6 bases, with 18 bases sitting between them. The CDR3 totals 15 residues. Germline lookup yields CDR1 KGHSH and CDR2 LQKENI. CDR3 amino acids: CASSPLPGHSPEQYF. CDR3 nucleotide sequence: TGTGCCAGCTCACCGCTGCCGGGCCATTCTCCCGAGCAGTACTTC.

The gene calls are TRBV12-5 and TRBJ2-1, with D tentatively TRBD2 (6 bases). Germline CDR1 is LGHNT and CDR2 is FRNRAP. Trimming stripped 4 bases from V and 8 bases from J, with 21 bases between. The CDR3 extends over 16 amino acids. The CDR3 sequence is CASGSGVGTGWDEQFF. The CDR3 bases are TGTGCTAGTGGTTCGGGGGTGGGGACCGGATGGGATGAGCAGTTCTTC.

The chain is built from TRBV7-3 and TRBJ2-5, with 7 nucleotides matching TRBD2. CDR3 length equals 16 residues. The V segment lost 1 base and the J segment 7 bases; nucleotides outside the gene matches: 12. CDR1 is SGHTA and CDR2 is FQGTGA in the germline V gene. The CDR3 sequence: CASSLIPGGPAGTQYF. For the CDR3, the DNA is TGTGCCAGCAGCTTAATTCCGGGGGGACCCGCAGGGACCCAGTACTTC.

The rearrangement uses TRBV7-3 and TRBJ2-6; 7 bases align to TRBD1. J was trimmed by 4 bases and V by 3 bases; bases with no gene match: 6. The CDR3 has 16 amino acids. Germline CDR1 is SGHTA and CDR2 is FQGTGA. CDR3 amino acids: CASSFDTGAGANVLTF. For the CDR3, the DNA is TGTGCCAGCAGCTTCGATACAGGGGCCGGGGCCAACGTCCTGACTTTC.

The chain is built from TRBV28 and TRBJ1-1; TRBD1 matches at 8 bases. CDR3 size: 13 residues. CDR1 is MDHEN, CDR2 SYDVKM, per germline. The V segment lost 6 bases and the J segment 5 bases; nucleotides outside the gene matches: 5. This CDR3 reads CASRPTGGTEAFF. CDR3 nucleotide sequence: TGTGCCAGCAGGCCTACAGGGGGAACTGAAGCTTTCTTT.

The rearrangement uses TRBV21-1 and TRBJ2-1; the table's D gene call, TRBD2, was not cross checked with the DNA. TRBV21-1 is a pseudogene locus. The CDR3 totals 18 residues. The CDR3 loop is CASSKGETSGGDYNEQFF. For the CDR3, the DNA is TGTGCCAGCAGCAAAGGCGAGACCAGCGGGGGGGATTACAATGAGCAGTTCTTC.

This clone was picked up one time. V and J are TRBV30 and TRBJ2-1, with D tentatively TRBD1 (6 bases). CDR3 size: 12 residues. Trimming pared 4 bases from V and 10 bases from J, leaving 14 bases between. Looked up from germline, CDR1 is GTSNPN and CDR2 is SVGIG (reference sequence). The CDR3 loop is CAWKSAGDEQFF. CDR3 bases: TGTGCCTGGAAATCCGCAGGGGACGAGCAGTTCTTC. Drawing the rest from reference TRBV30 and TRBJ2-1, the complete variable domain is SQTIHQWPATLVQPVGSPLSLECTVEGTSNPNLYWYRQAAGRGLQLLFYSVGIGQISSEVPQNLSASRPQDRQFILSSKKLLLSDSGFYLCAWKSAGDEQFFGPGTRLTVL.

CDR3 loop: CASSQAAGATTYGYTF. Written as DNA, the CDR3 is TGCGCCAGCAGCCAAGCGGCAGGGGCAACCACCTATGGCTACACCTTC. The chain combines TRBV4-3 with TRBJ1-2; weak D call: TRBD1 (6 bases). V dropped 1 base and J dropped 4 bases, with 16 bases sitting between them. The V gene's germline CDR1 is LGHNA and CDR2 YSLEER. The CDR3 length is 16 residues.

The gene calls are TRBV19 and TRBJ2-5; D is unclear. V was cut by 4 bases and J by 9 bases, with 12 bases left in between. CDR1 and CDR2 (germline): LNHDA, SQIVND (reference sequence). The CDR3 length is 12 residues. The CDR3 region has the DNA TGTGCCAGTAGTAAAGGGTTGGAACCCCAGTACTTC. Its translation: CASSKGLEPQYF.

The chain uses TRBV28 and TRBJ2-7; 8 positions agree with TRBD1. J was trimmed by 2 bases and V by 11 bases; bases with no gene match: 11. From germline, CDR1 is MDHEN and CDR2 SYDVKM. CDR3 length: 14 residues. The CDR3 region has the DNA TGTGCCGCACGGAAGACAGGGGATACCTACGAGCAGTACTTC. Residues: CAARKTGDTYEQYF.

This clone appeared a single time. This chain joins TRBV27 and TRBJ2-1; possibly TRBD1 or TRBD2 for D (5 bases each). The V gene lost 0 bases and the J gene lost 4 bases, with 22 bases spanning the gap. Germline V lookup: CDR1 MNHEY, CDR2 SMNVEV (reference sequence). The CDR3 consists of 19 residues. The CDR3 protein is CASSLSPPGPHPVYNEQFF. The CDR3 DNA sequence: TGTGCCAGCAGTTTATCACCTCCGGGACCCCATCCGGTATACAATGAGCAGTTCTTC.